The 28 T cell receptor beta chains presented below share a single source sample, sequenced in a study of cytomegalovirus exposure and HLA in healthy donors. The data were produced by immunoSEQ multiplex PCR, yet TCRdb's version contains in-frame clones alone and is incomplete. Of around 58,000 clones in the sample, approximately 90% were seen once. Specimen: PBMCs. The receptor set was obtained from a woman aged 18-30 years in good health and CMV-seronegative.

V is TRBV12-5 and J is TRBJ1-4; no clear D. The CDR3 is 14 residues long. CDR1 is LGHNT, CDR2 FRNRAP, per germline. Trimming removed 2 bases at V and 7 bases at J, with 11 bases between. CDR3 nucleotides: TGTGCTAGTGGTTTGTGGAAGGCGGGTGAAAAACTGTTTTTT. Translating it yields CASGLWKAGEKLFF.

The chain uses TRBV29-1 and TRBJ1-2; D gene uncertain. The V end lost 6 bases, the J end lost 4 bases, and 18 bases lay between the germline ends. The CDR3 covers 14 residues. Germline V gives CDR1 SQVTM, CDR2 ANQGSEA. CDR3 DNA sequence: TGCAGCGTAGTCGTCGAGTGGGAGAGCTATGGCTACACCTTC. It yields the protein CSVVVEWESYGYTF.

There are many counts of this clone. This sequence joins TRBV5-4 and TRBJ1-1, with D hard to call. Germline lookup yields CDR1 SGHNT and CDR2 YYREEE (reference sequence). V gave up 0 bases and J gave up 5 bases, with 8 bases separating them. This CDR3 has 13 amino acids. As DNA, the CDR3 is TGTGCCAGCAGCTTGGGAGGGTCGACTGAAGCTTTCTTT. Translation: CASSLGGSTEAFF.

The chain uses TRBV5-6 and TRBJ1-1; maybe TRBD1 (5 bases). Germline-derived CDR1 and CDR2 are SGHDT and YYEEEE. This CDR3 region has 13 residues. Trimming removed 4 bases at V and 5 bases at J, with 12 bases between. The CDR3: CASSLTGRTEAFF. The DNA of the CDR3 is TGTGCCAGCAGCCTCACAGGTAGGACTGAAGCTTTCTTT.

The chain joins TRBV11-3 to TRBJ2-2; D might be TRBD2 (6 bases). The germline gives CDR1 SGHNT, CDR2 YENEEA. This CDR3 is built from 15 residues. Trimming took off 3 bases at V and 5 bases at J, with 13 bases between the two ends. The CDR3 region has the DNA TGTGCCAGCAGCTTCTCGGGAGTGGGTACCGGGGAGCTGTTTTTT. This codes for CASSFSGVGTGELFF.

J is TRBJ2-7 and V is TRBV5-8; maybe TRBD2 (5 bases). Germline V gives CDR1 SGHTS, CDR2 YDEGEE. V dropped 2 bases and J dropped 0 bases, with 9 bases sitting between them. The CDR3 covers 14 residues. CDR3 region: CASSLLGSSYEQYF. The CDR3 DNA is TGTGCCAGCAGCTTATTAGGGAGCTCCTACGAGCAGTACTTC.

Here the CDR3 reads CASNNDRDNQPQHF. CDR3 bases: TGTGCCAGCAACAACGACCGGGACAATCAGCCCCAGCATTTT. The chain carries TRBV28 and TRBJ1-5; D call uncertain. V lost 7 bases, J lost 3 bases, and 13 bases lay in between. The germline gives CDR1 MDHEN, CDR2 SYDVKM. The CDR3 has 14 amino acids.

V is TRBV29-1 and J is TRBJ2-2, with D hard to call. The length of the CDR3 is 14 residues. Germline V gives CDR1 SQVTM, CDR2 ANQGSEA. V gave up 6 bases and J gave up 6 bases, with 17 bases separating them. The CDR3 reads CSVRGESDAGELFF. The CDR3, as DNA: TGCAGCGTCCGAGGAGAGTCCGACGCCGGGGAGCTGTTTTTT.

The V gene is TRBV7-9, the J gene TRBJ2-3, with D maybe TRBD2 (6 bases). CDR1 is SEHNR, CDR2 FQNEAQ, per germline (reference sequence). The CDR3 is made up of 18 amino acids. With 1 base removed from V and 1 base from J, the gap between germline ends came to 18 bases. CDR3 DNA sequence: TGTGCCAGCAGCTTAGGAGGAAGCTGGAGGGGAGGCACAGATACGCAGTATTTT. As protein: CASSLGGSWRGGTDTQYF.

Points on this clone: Relative to the germline gene, one junction end is altered; a read error may explain this. This chain joins TRBV28 and TRBJ2-7, with D possibly matching TRBD2 (6 bases). CDR1 and CDR2 from the germline V gene are MDHEN and SYDVKM. The CDR3 consists of 14 residues. CDR3 sequence reads: CASSLVAGSYEQYF. The CDR3 DNA sequence: TGTGCCAGTAGTTTAGTTGCGGGATCCTACGAGCAGTACTTC.

This chain's CDR3 is CASSFRSLSYEQYF. CDR3 DNA sequence: TGTGCCAGCAGTTTCCGGAGCTTATCCTACGAGCAGTACTTC. This chain links TRBV27 with TRBJ2-7; the D is unclear. There are 14 residues in the CDR3. The germline V gene encodes CDR1 MNHEY and CDR2 SMNVEV (reference sequence). V was shortened by 3 bases and J by 1 base, with 10 bases between the two germline ends.

V is TRBV2 and J is TRBJ2-1; TRBD2 agrees at 12 bases. The CDR3 spans 17 residues. Trimming cost V 7 bases and J 9 bases; bases outside gene matches: 16. The germline CDR1 and CDR2 sequences are SNHLY and FYNNEI. DNA of the CDR3: TGTGCCAGCACCCCCACGGTGATGGGACTAGCGGGTGCTGAGCAGTTCTTC. It codes for CASTPTVMGLAGAEQFF.

This chain uses TRBV14 with TRBJ1-2, with a possible D match to TRBD1 (6 bases). Germline V gene data show CDR1 as SGHDN and CDR2 as FVKESK. Trimming took 2 bases from V and 3 from J, leaving 10 bases between them. There are 14 residues in the CDR3. The CDR3 region has the DNA TGTGCCAGCAGCCAACTTCGGACAGACTATGGCTACACCTTC. Translation: CASSQLRTDYGYTF.

J is TRBJ2-7 and V is TRBV4-3; TRBD1 aligns across 9 bases. V lost 0 bases to trimming and J lost 4 bases; unmatched junction nucleotides: 10. The CDR3 covers 17 residues. The V gene's germline CDR1 is LGHNA and CDR2 YSLEER. CDR3 region: CASSQDGIGTGRYEQYF. In DNA, the CDR3 is TGCGCCAGCAGCCAAGATGGGATAGGGACAGGGAGGTACGAGCAGTACTTC.

This chain links TRBV10-3 with TRBJ1-2; D unclear. CDR3 length equals 13 residues. V was shortened by 3 bases and J by 2 bases, with 7 bases between the two germline ends. Germline-derived CDR1 and CDR2 are ENHRY and SYGVKD. DNA for the CDR3: TGTGCCATCAGTGATAACCGGAACTATGGCTACACCTTC. The encoded protein is CAISDNRNYGYTF.

The V and J genes are TRBV5-8 and TRBJ2-5, with TRBD2 matching over 7 bases. V shed 1 base and J 1 base; nucleotides not matched to a gene: 10. The germline CDR1 and CDR2 sequences are SGHTS and YDEGEE. This CDR3 is 17 amino acids long. The CDR3 loop reads CASSLRVVASGQETQYF. The CDR3 bases are TGTGCCAGCAGCTTGCGAGTTGTGGCTAGCGGCCAAGAGACCCAGTACTTC.

The rearrangement uses TRBV7-3 and TRBJ2-3; TRBD1 matches at 10 bases. V lost 5 bases, J lost 3 bases, and 5 bases stayed unmatched. This CDR3 contains 15 residues. CDR1 is SGHTA and CDR2 is FQGTGA in the germline V gene. DNA of the CDR3: TGTGCCAGCAGCCCCGGGACAGGGGTAACAGATACGCAGTATTTT. Protein: CASSPGTGVTDTQYF.

The J gene is TRBJ2-1, the V gene TRBV7-2; the D is unclear. Trimming took 1 base from V and 5 from J, leaving 15 bases between them. The CDR3 totals 16 residues. The germline V gene has CDR1 SGHTA and CDR2 FQGNSA. The CDR3 DNA reads as TGTGCCAGCAGCTTAGTCTCGACTGGGTGGGACAATGAGCAGTTCTTC. The encoded protein is CASSLVSTGWDNEQFF.

The rearrangement joins TRBV27 to TRBJ1-5, with D tentatively TRBD1 (6 bases). The CDR3 loop spans 13 amino acids. Trimming removed 6 bases at V and 3 bases at J, with 9 bases between. CDR1 and CDR2 (germline): MNHEY, SMNVEV (reference sequence). The CDR3 sequence: CASRTGFNQPQHF. DNA of the CDR3: TGTGCCAGCAGGACAGGATTCAATCAGCCCCAGCATTTT.

This clone appeared a few times. The genes are TRBV6-4 and TRBJ2-2, with TRBD2 matching 10 bases. The CDR3 loop spans 18 amino acids. Germline V gene lookup returns CDR1 MRHNA and CDR2 SNTAGT. The junction had 9 bases not matched to a gene; V was cut back by 5 bases and J by 0 bases. CDR3 protein: CASSPGLALSSNTGELFF. The CDR3, as DNA: TGTGCCAGCAGTCCGGGACTAGCGTTGTCTTCGAACACCGGGGAGCTGTTTTTT.

This rearrangement joins TRBV5-4 to TRBJ2-2; 7 nucleotides line up with TRBD1. V lost 5 bases, J lost 0 bases, and 4 bases stayed unmatched. CDR1 SGHNT and CDR2 YYREEE come from the germline V gene (reference sequence). This CDR3 has 15 amino acids. This CDR3 is CASSAQGANTGELFF. CDR3 DNA: TGTGCCAGCAGTGCTCAGGGGGCGAACACCGGGGAGCTGTTTTTT.

The CDR3 DNA reads as TGTGCCAGCTCACTCCGGACTAGCGGGAGGAGCACAGATACGCAGTATTTT. Residues: CASSLRTSGRSTDTQYF. The chain employs TRBV18 and TRBJ2-3, with 14 positions matching TRBD2. The germline gives CDR1 KGHSH, CDR2 LQKENI. The CDR3 is 17 residues long. V gave up 4 bases and J gave up 0 bases; unmatched junction bases: 3.

The CDR3, as DNA: TGTGCCAGCAGTAAGTACCCGGGACTAGCGGGACTGTCCTCCTACAATGAGCAGTTCTTC. Its translation: CASSKYPGLAGLSSYNEQFF. The chain recombines TRBV6-4 with TRBJ2-1, with 13 bases identical to TRBD2. J was trimmed by 0 bases and V by 5 bases; bases with no gene match: 13. CDR1 and CDR2 from the germline V gene are MRHNA and SNTAGT. The CDR3 has 20 residues.

This clone was counted once. J is TRBJ2-5 and V is TRBV5-1; TRBD1 matches at 8 bases. This CDR3 has 16 residues. The germline V gene encodes CDR1 SGHRS and CDR2 YFSETQ. Germline trimming cut 0 bases from V and 6 bases from J; bases unmatched to any gene: 10. CDR3 bases: TGCGCCAGCAGCTTGGGGTCAGGGGGCGAGATCCAGACCCAGTACTTC. Encoded protein: CASSLGSGGEIQTQYF. Using reference TRBV5-1 and TRBJ2-5 for the parts outside the CDR3, the full variable domain is KAGVTQTPRYLIKTRGQQVTLSCSPISGHRSVSWYQQTPGQGLQFLFEYFSETQRNKGNFPGRFSGRQFSNSRSEMNVSTLELGDSALYLCASSLGSGGEIQTQYFGPGTRLLVL.

The chain employs TRBV18 and TRBJ1-5; tentative D call: TRBD1 (6 bases). The CDR3 runs 14 residues. The germline V gene has CDR1 KGHSH and CDR2 LQKENI. V gave up 4 bases and J gave up 5 bases, with 12 bases separating them. The CDR3 DNA sequence: TGTGCCAGCTCACAGCAGGGGTACTATCAGCCCCAGCATTTT. This encodes CASSQQGYYQPQHF.

The chain recombines TRBV7-2 with TRBJ2-7, with D possibly TRBD2 on 6 matching bases. Germline CDR1 reads SGHTA; CDR2 reads FQGNSA. Between the trimmed V and J ends, which lost 5 bases and 6 bases, there was a span of 20 bases. This CDR3 comprises 15 residues. The CDR3 loop is CASSIERGGAIEQYF. The CDR3 bases are TGTGCCAGCAGCATCGAGAGAGGCGGGGCAATCGAGCAGTACTTC.

The chain couples TRBV7-8 to TRBJ1-5; possibly TRBD1 for D (5 bases). The CDR3 loop spans 19 amino acids. Trimming stripped 2 bases from V and 0 bases from J, with 20 bases between. Germline assignment: CDR1 SGHVS and CDR2 FQNEAQ. CDR3 bases: TGTGCCAGCAGCTTATCTCGGGGGAGTTTGGCATATAGCAATCAGCCCCAGCATTTT. It translates to CASSLSRGSLAYSNQPQHF.

The chain recombines TRBV4-3 with TRBJ2-3, with 13 bases fitting TRBD2. The CDR3 contains 17 residues. Per the germline V gene, CDR1 is LGHNA and CDR2 is YSLEER. Unmatched junction bases numbered 3, after V lost 2 bases and J lost 1 base. CDR3: CASSQTSGGAGTDTQYF. For the CDR3, the DNA is TGCGCCAGCAGCCAAACTAGCGGGGGGGCCGGCACAGATACGCAGTATTTT.